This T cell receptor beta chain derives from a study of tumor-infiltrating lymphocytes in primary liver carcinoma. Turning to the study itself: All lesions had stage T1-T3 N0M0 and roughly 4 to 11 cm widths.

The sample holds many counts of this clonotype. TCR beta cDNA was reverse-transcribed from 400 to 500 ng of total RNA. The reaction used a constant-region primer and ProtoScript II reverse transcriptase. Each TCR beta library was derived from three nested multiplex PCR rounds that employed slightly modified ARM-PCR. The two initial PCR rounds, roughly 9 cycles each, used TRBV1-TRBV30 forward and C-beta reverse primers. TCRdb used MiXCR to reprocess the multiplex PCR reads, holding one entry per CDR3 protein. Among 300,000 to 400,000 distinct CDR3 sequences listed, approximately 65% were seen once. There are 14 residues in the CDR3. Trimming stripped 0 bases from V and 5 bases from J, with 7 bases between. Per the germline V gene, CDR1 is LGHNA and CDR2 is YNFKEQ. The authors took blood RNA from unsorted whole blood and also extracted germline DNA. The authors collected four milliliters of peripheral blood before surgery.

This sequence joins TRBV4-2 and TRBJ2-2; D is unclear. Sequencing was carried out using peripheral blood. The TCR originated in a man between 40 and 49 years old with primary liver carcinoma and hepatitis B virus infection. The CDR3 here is CASSQEVSTGELFF. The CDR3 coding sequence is TGTGCCAGCAGCCAAGAAGTCAGTACCGGGGAGCTGTTTTTT.